Below, 9 T cell receptor beta chains from the same sample are listed, as sequenced in a study of blood T cells in healthy people across ages. Primers used in a second PCR of roughly 6 to 12 cycles were a sample-barcoded 5' primer and a J-beta primer mix. MiXCR, applied by TCRdb to the 5' RACE reads, yields one record per CDR3 protein. The table shows about 1.8 million distinct CDR3 sequences, with less than 50% occurring only once. Source material: blood. All receptors come from a woman in her forties in good health.

This clonotype was seen only once. The chain uses TRBV6-5 and TRBJ2-3; 13 bases are shared with TRBD2. The CDR3 covers 19 residues. J gave up 6 bases and V 2 bases, and 14 bases lay outside the gene matches. Germline V CDR1 and CDR2: MNHEY, SVGAGI. CDR3 DNA: TGTGCCAGCAGTTACAACCCCATGACTAGCGGGGGGACTACCGATACGCAGTATTTT. This gives the protein CASSYNPMTSGGTTDTQYF.

This chain joins TRBV7-6 and TRBJ1-4; D is perhaps TRBD1 (5 bases). The germline gives CDR1 SGHVS, CDR2 FNYEAQ. Trimming removed 5 bases at V and 4 bases at J, with 14 bases between. CDR3 length equals 15 residues. The CDR3 DNA reads TGTGCCAGCAGCCCCCGATCAGGGCTTAATGAAAAACTGTTTTTT. Residues: CASSPRSGLNEKLFF.

J is TRBJ2-1 and V is TRBV4-3; no reliable D call. Germline V gene lookup returns CDR1 LGHNA and CDR2 YSLEER. This CDR3 has 18 amino acids. Trimming took 0 bases from V and 1 from J, leaving 16 bases between them. CDR3 nucleotide sequence: TGCGCCAGCAGCCAAGATCTGCTTTGGTCAGTATCCTACAATGAGCAGTTCTTC. Residues: CASSQDLLWSVSYNEQFF.

The V call is TRBV6-2 or TRBV6-3, the J call TRBJ2-5; a weak D match, TRBD2 (6 bases). With 6 bases removed from V and 11 bases from J, the gap between germline ends came to 19 bases. Germline V CDR1 and CDR2: MNHEY, SVGEGT. The CDR3 length is 13 residues. This chain's CDR3 is CASRRDLNNEQYF. CDR3 nucleotides: TGTGCCAGCAGGCGGGACTTAAACAATGAGCAGTACTTC.

The chain joins TRBV12-3 or TRBV12-4 to TRBJ2-7; D is unresolved. The CDR3 totals 12 residues. The germline V and J ends were trimmed by 6 bases and 3 bases, with 9 bases remaining between them. Here the CDR3 DNA reads TGTGCCAGCAGGTATTGGGGCTACGAGCAGTACTTC. The encoded protein is CASRYWGYEQYF.

This chain uses TRBV2 with TRBJ1-2; D remains ambiguous. Germline V gene lookup returns CDR1 SNHLY and CDR2 FYNNEI. V lost 7 bases to trimming and J lost 4 bases, with 16 bases between them. This CDR3 has 14 residues. CDR3 residues: CASKVGAIAYGYTF. The CDR3 DNA sequence: TGTGCCAGCAAGGTTGGAGCCATAGCCTATGGCTACACCTTC.

The chain is built from TRBV28 and TRBJ2-4; possible D gene TRBD1, 7 bases. This CDR3 region has 16 residues. The V and J ends lost 6 bases and 6 bases respectively, with 21 bases between them. Germline loops: CDR1 MDHEN, CDR2 SYDVKM. The CDR3 DNA reads TGTGCCAGCAGCACCCAGGGGGGAAAGAACGGAAACATTCAGTACTTC. Protein product: CASSTQGGKNGNIQYF.

The V gene is TRBV6-1, the J gene TRBJ1-2, with a possible D match to TRBD1 (5 bases). V was pared by 1 base and J by 0 bases, with 6 bases between. CDR1 and CDR2 (germline): MNHNS, SASEGT. This CDR3 contains 14 residues. The CDR3: CASSEGQSNYGYTF. CDR3 nucleotides: TGTGCCAGCAGTGAAGGACAGTCTAACTATGGCTACACCTTC.

This chain links TRBV6-2 or TRBV6-3 with TRBJ2-3, with D possibly called TRBD1 or TRBD2 (5 bases each). CDR1 and CDR2 (germline): MNHEY, SVGEGT. This CDR3 region has 16 residues. V shed 0 bases and J shed 5 bases, with 15 bases lying between them. CDR3 region: CASSYSLGPQRDTQYF. CDR3 bases: TGTGCCAGCAGTTACTCGTTGGGACCGCAGAGAGATACGCAGTATTTT.